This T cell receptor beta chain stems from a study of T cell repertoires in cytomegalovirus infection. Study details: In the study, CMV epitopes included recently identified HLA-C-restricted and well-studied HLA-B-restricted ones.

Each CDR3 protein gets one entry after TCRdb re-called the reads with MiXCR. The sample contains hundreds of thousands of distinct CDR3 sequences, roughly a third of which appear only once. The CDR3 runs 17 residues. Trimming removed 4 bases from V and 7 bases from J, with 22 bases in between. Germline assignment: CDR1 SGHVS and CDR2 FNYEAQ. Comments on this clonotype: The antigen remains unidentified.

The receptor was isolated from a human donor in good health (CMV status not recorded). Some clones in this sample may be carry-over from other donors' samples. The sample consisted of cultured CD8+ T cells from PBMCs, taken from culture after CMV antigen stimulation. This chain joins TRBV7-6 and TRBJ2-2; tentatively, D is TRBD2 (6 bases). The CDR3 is CASSSPKEGLGGGELFF. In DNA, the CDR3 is TGTGCCAGCAGCTCCCCGAAGGAGGGACTGGGTGGCGGGGAGCTGTTTTTT.